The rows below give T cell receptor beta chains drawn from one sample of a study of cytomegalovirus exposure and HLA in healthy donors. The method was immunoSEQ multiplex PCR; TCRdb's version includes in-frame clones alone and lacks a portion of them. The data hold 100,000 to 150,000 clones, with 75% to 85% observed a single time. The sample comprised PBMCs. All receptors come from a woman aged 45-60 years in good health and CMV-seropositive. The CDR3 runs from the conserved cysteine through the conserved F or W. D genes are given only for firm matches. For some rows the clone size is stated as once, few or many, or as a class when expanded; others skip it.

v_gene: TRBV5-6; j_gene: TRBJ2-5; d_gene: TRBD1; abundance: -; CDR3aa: CASTEGGGETQYF; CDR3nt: TGTGCCAGCACCGAAGGGGGCGGTGAGACCCAGTACTTC
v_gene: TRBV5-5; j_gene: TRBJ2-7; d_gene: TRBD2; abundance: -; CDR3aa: CASSLEAGGWGEQYF; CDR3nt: TGTGCCAGCAGCTTGGAGGCGGGAGGATGGGGCGAGCAGTACTTC
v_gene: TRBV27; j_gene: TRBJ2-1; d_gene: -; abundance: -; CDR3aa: CASRKQGGSYNEQFF; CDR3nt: TGTGCCAGCAGAAAACAGGGGGGGTCCTACAATGAGCAGTTCTTC
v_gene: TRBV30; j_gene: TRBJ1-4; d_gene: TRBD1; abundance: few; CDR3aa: CAWGQGIGEKLFF; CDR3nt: TGTGCCTGGGGACAGGGGATCGGGGAAAAACTGTTTTTT
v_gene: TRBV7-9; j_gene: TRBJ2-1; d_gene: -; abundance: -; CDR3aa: CASSLIWESSYNEQFF; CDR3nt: TGTGCCAGCAGCTTGATCTGGGAGAGCTCCTACAATGAGCAGTTCTTC
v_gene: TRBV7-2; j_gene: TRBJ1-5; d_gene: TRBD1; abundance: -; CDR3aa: CASSMTGYQPQHF; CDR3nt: TGTGCCAGCAGCATGACAGGGTATCAGCCCCAGCATTTT
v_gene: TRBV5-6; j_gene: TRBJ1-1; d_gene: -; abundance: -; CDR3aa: CASSPLAGAASVAFF; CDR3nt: TGTGCCAGCAGCCCCCTAGCAGGGGCCGCCTCGGTAGCTTTCTTT
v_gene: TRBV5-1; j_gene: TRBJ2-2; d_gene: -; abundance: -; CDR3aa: CASRLGRTNTGELFF; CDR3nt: TGCGCCAGCAGACTCGGCAGGACGAACACCGGGGAGCTGTTTTTT
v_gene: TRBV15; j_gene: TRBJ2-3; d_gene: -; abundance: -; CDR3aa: CATSRVRSSYTDTQYF; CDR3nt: TGTGCCACCAGCAGAGTCCGTTCGTCTTACACAGATACGCAGTATTTT
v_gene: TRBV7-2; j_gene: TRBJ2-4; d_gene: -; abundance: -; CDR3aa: CASSFPGAQNIQYF; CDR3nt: TGTGCCAGCAGCTTCCCAGGGGCGCAAAACATTCAGTACTTC
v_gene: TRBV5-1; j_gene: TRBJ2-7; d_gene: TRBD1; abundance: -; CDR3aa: CASSLVGQGSYEQYF; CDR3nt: TGCGCCAGCAGCTTGGTGGGACAGGGGTCCTACGAGCAGTACTTC
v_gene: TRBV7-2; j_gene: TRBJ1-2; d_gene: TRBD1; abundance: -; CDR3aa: CASSGDRGLYGYTF; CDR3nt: TGTGCCAGCAGCGGGGACAGGGGCCTCTATGGCTACACCTTC
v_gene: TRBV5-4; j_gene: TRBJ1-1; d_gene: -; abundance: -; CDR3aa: CASRPAQGSEAFF; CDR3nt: TGTGCCAGCAGGCCAGCCCAGGGGTCTGAAGCTTTCTTT
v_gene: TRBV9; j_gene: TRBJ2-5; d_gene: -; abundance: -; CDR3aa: CASSVAGETQYF; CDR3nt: TGTGCCAGCAGCGTAGCGGGGGAGACCCAGTACTTC
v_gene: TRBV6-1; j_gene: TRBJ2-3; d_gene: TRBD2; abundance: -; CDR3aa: CASSDKVGRELTRDTQYF; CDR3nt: TGTGCCAGCAGTGACAAGGTCGGGCGGGAGCTTACGAGGGATACGCAGTATTTT
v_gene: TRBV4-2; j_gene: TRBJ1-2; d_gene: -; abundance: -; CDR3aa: CASSQDGPLNYGYTF; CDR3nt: TGTGCCAGCAGCCAAGATGGGCCACTGAACTATGGCTACACCTTC
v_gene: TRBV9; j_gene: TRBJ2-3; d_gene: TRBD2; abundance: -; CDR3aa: CASSALLAGFEDTQYF; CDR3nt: TGTGCCAGCAGCGCCCTCTTAGCGGGGTTTGAAGATACGCAGTATTTT
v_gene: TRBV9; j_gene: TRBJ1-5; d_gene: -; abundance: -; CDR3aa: CASSVFYRVQQPQHF; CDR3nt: TGTGCCAGCAGCGTTTTTTACAGGGTACAGCAGCCCCAGCATTTT
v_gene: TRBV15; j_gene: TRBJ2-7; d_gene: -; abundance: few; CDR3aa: CATSRDDRSISYEQYF; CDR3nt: TGTGCCACCAGCAGAGACGACAGGTCCATCTCCTACGAGCAGTACTTC
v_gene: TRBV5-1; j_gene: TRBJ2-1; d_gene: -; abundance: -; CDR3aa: CASSLVADEQFF; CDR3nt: TGCGCCAGCAGCTTGGTGGCGGATGAGCAGTTCTTC
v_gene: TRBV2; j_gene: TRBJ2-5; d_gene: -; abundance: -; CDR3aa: CASSGTGRGETQYF; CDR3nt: TGTGCCAGCAGTGGGACAGGGAGGGGGGAGACCCAGTACTTC
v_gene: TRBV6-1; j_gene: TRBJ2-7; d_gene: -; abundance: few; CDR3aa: CASSEMGEDSGIFLYEQYF; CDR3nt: TGTGCCAGCAGTGAGATGGGGGAGGACTCGGGGATCTTCCTTTACGAGCAGTACTTC
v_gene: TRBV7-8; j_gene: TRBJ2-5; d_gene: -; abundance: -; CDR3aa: CASSRTVQETQYF; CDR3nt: TGTGCCAGCAGCCGGACTGTCCAAGAGACCCAGTACTTC
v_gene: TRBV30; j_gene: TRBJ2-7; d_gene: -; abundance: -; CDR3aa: CAWSKRNIYEQYF; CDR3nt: TGTGCCTGGAGTAAGAGGAATATCTACGAGCAGTACTTC
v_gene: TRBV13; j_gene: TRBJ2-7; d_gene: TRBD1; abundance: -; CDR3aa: CASSSLTRLGQGPYEQYF; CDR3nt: TGTGCCAGCAGCTCACTCACCCGCCTAGGACAGGGCCCCTACGAGCAGTACTTC
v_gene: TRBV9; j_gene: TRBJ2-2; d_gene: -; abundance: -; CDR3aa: CASSVGSKITGELFF; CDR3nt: TGTGCCAGCAGCGTAGGAAGCAAAATCACCGGGGAGCTGTTTTTT
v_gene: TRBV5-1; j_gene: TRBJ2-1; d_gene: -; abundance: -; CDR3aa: CASSWNLAAGNEQFF; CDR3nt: TGCGCCAGCAGCTGGAACTTAGCGGCGGGGAATGAGCAGTTCTTC
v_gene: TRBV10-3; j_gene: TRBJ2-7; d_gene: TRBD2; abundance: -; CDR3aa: CAISENPGGSSYEQYF; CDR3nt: TGTGCCATCAGTGAGAACCCGGGGGGGTCCTCCTACGAGCAGTACTTC
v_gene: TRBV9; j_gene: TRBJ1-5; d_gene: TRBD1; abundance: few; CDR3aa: CASSVGQGANQPQHF; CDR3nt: TGTGCCAGCAGCGTAGGACAGGGGGCAAATCAGCCCCAGCATTTT
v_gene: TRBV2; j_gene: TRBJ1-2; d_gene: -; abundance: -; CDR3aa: CASRGGGYGYTF; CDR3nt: TGTGCCAGCAGGGGAGGTGGCTATGGCTACACCTTC
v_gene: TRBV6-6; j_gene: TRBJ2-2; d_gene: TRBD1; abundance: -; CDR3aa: CASLAGGDTGELFF; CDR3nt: TGTGCCAGTCTCGCAGGGGGCGACACCGGGGAGCTGTTTTTT
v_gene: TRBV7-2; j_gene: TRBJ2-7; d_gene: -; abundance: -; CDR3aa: CASSDRDFPYEQYF; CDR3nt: TGTGCCAGCAGCGACCGGGACTTTCCCTACGAGCAGTACTTC
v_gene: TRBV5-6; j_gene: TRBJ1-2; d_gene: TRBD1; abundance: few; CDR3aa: CASSLRGTGATYGYTF; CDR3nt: TGTGCCAGCAGCTTGCGAGGGACAGGGGCGACCTATGGCTACACCTTC
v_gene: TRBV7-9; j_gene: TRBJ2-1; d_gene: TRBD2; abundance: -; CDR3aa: CASSLASGGYNEQFF; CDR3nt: TGTGCCAGCAGCTTAGCCAGCGGGGGATACAATGAGCAGTTCTTC
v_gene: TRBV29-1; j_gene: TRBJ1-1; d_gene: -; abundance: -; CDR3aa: CSVIERVPSEAFF; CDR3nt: TGCAGCGTCATTGAACGGGTCCCCTCTGAAGCTTTCTTT
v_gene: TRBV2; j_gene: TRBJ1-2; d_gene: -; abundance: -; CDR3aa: CASSEGGGMVGYTF; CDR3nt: TGTGCCAGCAGTGAAGGCGGGGGGATGGTTGGCTACACCTTC
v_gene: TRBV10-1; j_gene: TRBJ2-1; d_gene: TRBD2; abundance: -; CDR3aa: CASSDPGLADYNEQFF; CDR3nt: TGCGCCAGCAGTGACCCGGGACTAGCGGACTACAATGAGCAGTTCTTC
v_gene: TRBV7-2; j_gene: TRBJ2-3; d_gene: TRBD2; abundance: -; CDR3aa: CASSQRGVTQYF; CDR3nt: TGTGCCAGCAGCCAACGGGGGGTCACGCAGTATTTT
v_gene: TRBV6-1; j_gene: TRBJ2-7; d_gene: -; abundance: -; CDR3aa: CASSEIGLGYEQYF; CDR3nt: TGTGCCAGCAGTGAGATCGGGTTAGGCTACGAGCAGTACTTC
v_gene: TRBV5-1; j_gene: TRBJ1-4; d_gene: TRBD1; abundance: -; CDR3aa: CASSLGTTGGEEKLFF; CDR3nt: TGCGCCAGCAGCTTGGGGACGACAGGGGGAGAAGAAAAACTGTTTTTT
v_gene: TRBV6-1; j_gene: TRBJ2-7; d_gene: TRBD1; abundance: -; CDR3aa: CASRKGDRDYEQYF; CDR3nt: TGTGCCAGCCGGAAGGGGGACAGGGATTACGAGCAGTACTTC
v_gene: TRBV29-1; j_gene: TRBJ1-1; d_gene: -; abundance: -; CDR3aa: CSVEIQVLTEAFF; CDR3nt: TGCAGCGTCGAAATACAGGTCCTCACTGAAGCTTTCTTT
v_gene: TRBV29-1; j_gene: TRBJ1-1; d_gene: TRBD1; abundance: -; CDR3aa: CSAADRANTEAFF; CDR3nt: TGCAGCGCCGCGGACAGGGCGAACACTGAAGCTTTCTTT
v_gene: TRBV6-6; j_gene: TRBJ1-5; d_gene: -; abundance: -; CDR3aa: CASSLRSRGQPQHF; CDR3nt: TGTGCCAGCAGTTTACGGTCCAGAGGTCAGCCCCAGCATTTT
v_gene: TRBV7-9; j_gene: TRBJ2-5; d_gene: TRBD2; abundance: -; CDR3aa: CASSLVLARVREAQYF; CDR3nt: TGTGCCAGCAGCTTAGTATTAGCGCGGGTACGGGAGGCCCAGTACTTC
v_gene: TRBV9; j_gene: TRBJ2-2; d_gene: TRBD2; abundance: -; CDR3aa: CASSVLAGNTGELFF; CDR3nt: TGTGCCAGCAGCGTTTTAGCGGGGAACACCGGGGAGCTGTTTTTT
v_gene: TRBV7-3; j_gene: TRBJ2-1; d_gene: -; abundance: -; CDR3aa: CASSPPGSYNEQFF; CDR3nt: TGTGCCAGCAGCCCCCCGGGCTCCTACAATGAGCAGTTCTTC
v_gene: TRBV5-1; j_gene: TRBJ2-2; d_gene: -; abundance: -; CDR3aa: CASSPPHRASSGELFF; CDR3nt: TGCGCCAGCAGCCCCCCGCACAGGGCGTCTTCCGGGGAGCTGTTTTTT
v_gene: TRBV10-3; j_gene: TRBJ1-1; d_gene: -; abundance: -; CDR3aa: CAISVFPTGSTEAFF; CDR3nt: TGTGCCATCAGTGTCTTCCCTACAGGGAGCACTGAAGCTTTCTTT
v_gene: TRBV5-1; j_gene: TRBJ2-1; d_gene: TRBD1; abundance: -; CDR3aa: CASSLGTGSSYNEQFF; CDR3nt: TGCGCCAGCAGCCTCGGGACAGGGAGCTCCTACAATGAGCAGTTCTTC
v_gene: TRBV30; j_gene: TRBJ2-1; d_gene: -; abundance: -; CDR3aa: CAWSVQQYNEQFF; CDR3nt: TGTGCCTGGAGTGTACAGCAGTACAATGAGCAGTTCTTC